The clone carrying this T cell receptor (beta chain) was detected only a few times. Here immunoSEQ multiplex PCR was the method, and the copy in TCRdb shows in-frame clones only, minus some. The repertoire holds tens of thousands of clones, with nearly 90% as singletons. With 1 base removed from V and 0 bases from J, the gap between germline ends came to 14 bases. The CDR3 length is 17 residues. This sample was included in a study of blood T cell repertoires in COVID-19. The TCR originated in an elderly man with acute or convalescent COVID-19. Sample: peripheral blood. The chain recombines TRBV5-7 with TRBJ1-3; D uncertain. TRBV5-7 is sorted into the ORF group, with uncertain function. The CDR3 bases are TGTGCCAGCAGCTTGTTCGTCCGGGATCTCTCTGGAAACACCATATATTTT. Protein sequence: CASSLFVRDLSGNTIYF.